The clone carrying this T cell receptor (beta chain) was observed a handful of times. Its antigen is currently unknown. Those who donated were healthy bone marrow donors. The sample belongs to a study of cytomegalovirus exposure and HLA in healthy donors. Turning to the study itself: Some 85 million unique TCRs, all from HLA-typed donors, were included in an early release of the data.

The PCR ran on 60 Vbeta and 13 Jbeta primers. The table came from immunoSEQ multiplex PCR; TCRdb's copy has only in-frame clones and leaves some out. The table includes about 230,000 clones, about 85% detected once. Overall study results and limits: Across HLA loci, a later analysis found differing TCR association rates, with DRB1 most and HLA-C fewest.

With 4 bases clipped from V and 3 bases from J, the junction kept 10 bases outside the gene matches. Germline V lookup: CDR1 KGHSH, CDR2 LQKENI. The CDR3 totals 17 residues. Source material: PBMCs. The source of this sequence is a girl aged 2-10 years in good health and CMV-seronegative. The chain couples TRBV18 to TRBJ2-2; TRBD2 agrees at 8 bases. The CDR3 is CASSLQKAGAYTGELFF. The CDR3 region has the DNA TGTGCCAGCTCACTACAGAAAGCGGGGGCCTACACCGGGGAGCTGTTTTTT.